This is a list of T cell receptor beta chains from one sample in a study of blood T cells in healthy people across ages. Using its own MiXCR run on the 5' RACE reads, TCRdb lists one record per CDR3 protein. The repertoire holds nearly 800,000 distinct CDR3 sequences, roughly 25% seen once, with more than 3% in the top ten. The sample was also linked to a second study, of T cells of mothers and their children.

The sequencing input was blood. The source of these receptors is a boy younger than 18 in good health. Each CDR3 is given with its conserved first and last residue. Each record gives: V gene, J gene, D gene, clone size, CDR3 protein, CDR3 DNA. A D gene is named only where the DNA matches it firmly. Expanded clones get a size class; other rows say once, few or many, or leave the size out.

v_gene: TRBV9; j_gene: TRBJ2-5; d_gene: .; abundance: .; CDR3aa: CASSVDNGSGETQYF; CDR3nt: TGTGCCAGCAGCGTAGATAACGGGTCGGGAGAGACCCAGTACTTC
v_gene: TRBV19; j_gene: TRBJ2-5; d_gene: .; abundance: few; CDR3aa: CASSIAGQQETQYF; CDR3nt: TGTGCCAGTAGTATAGCGGGACAACAAGAGACCCAGTACTTC
v_gene: TRBV10-3; j_gene: TRBJ1-2; d_gene: TRBD1; abundance: .; CDR3aa: CAITSGTVYGYTF; CDR3nt: TGTGCCATCACTTCCGGGACAGTCTATGGCTACACCTTC
v_gene: TRBV5-1; j_gene: TRBJ2-3; d_gene: TRBD2; abundance: few; CDR3aa: CASRKTSGSTDTQYF; CDR3nt: TGCGCCAGCAGGAAAACTAGCGGGAGCACAGATACGCAGTATTTT
v_gene: TRBV24-1; j_gene: TRBJ1-2; d_gene: TRBD1; abundance: .; CDR3aa: CATSDFNRGYGYTF; CDR3nt: TGTGCCACCAGTGATTTTAACAGGGGCTATGGCTACACCTTC
v_gene: TRBV7-2; j_gene: TRBJ2-7; d_gene: .; abundance: few; CDR3aa: CASSLVAGEQYF; CDR3nt: TGTGCCAGCAGCTTAGTAGCAGGCGAGCAGTACTTC
v_gene: TRBV7-9; j_gene: TRBJ2-1; d_gene: .; abundance: few; CDR3aa: CASSSNSQRFYNEQFF; CDR3nt: TGTGCCAGCAGCTCCAATAGCCAGCGATTCTACAATGAGCAGTTCTTC
v_gene: TRBV28; j_gene: TRBJ1-5; d_gene: TRBD1; abundance: few; CDR3aa: CASSGLWTGSFNQPQHF; CDR3nt: TGTGCCAGCAGCGGACTCTGGACAGGGTCCTTTAATCAGCCCCAGCATTTT
v_gene: TRBV7-3; j_gene: TRBJ2-3; d_gene: TRBD2; abundance: .; CDR3aa: CASSLTAAGASTDTQYF; CDR3nt: TGTGCCAGCAGCTTAACGGCCGCGGGAGCAAGCACAGATACGCAGTATTTT
v_gene: TRBV7-9; j_gene: TRBJ1-6; d_gene: .; abundance: .; CDR3aa: CASSPDSYNSPLHF; CDR3nt: TGTGCCAGCAGCCCGGACAGTTATAATTCACCCCTCCACTTT
v_gene: TRBV4-3; j_gene: TRBJ2-6; d_gene: .; abundance: many; CDR3aa: CASSQEGNSGANVLTF; CDR3nt: TGCGCCAGCAGCCAAGAGGGGAACTCTGGGGCCAACGTCCTGACTTTC
v_gene: TRBV24-1; j_gene: TRBJ2-3; d_gene: TRBD2; abundance: .; CDR3aa: CATSDSPSGSFTKQYF; CDR3nt: TGTGCCACCAGTGATTCCCCTAGCGGGAGTTTTACTAAGCAGTATTTT
v_gene: TRBV12-3/TRBV12-4; j_gene: TRBJ1-2; d_gene: .; abundance: few; CDR3aa: CASSIGVFDGYTF; CDR3nt: TGTGCCAGCAGCATAGGAGTGTTTGATGGCTACACCTTC
v_gene: TRBV6-5; j_gene: TRBJ1-2; d_gene: .; abundance: few; CDR3aa: CASSYSAEGERGNGYTF; CDR3nt: TGTGCCAGCAGTTACTCGGCAGAGGGAGAGCGGGGAAATGGCTACACCTTC
v_gene: TRBV20-1; j_gene: TRBJ2-4; d_gene: .; abundance: .; CDR3aa: CSARDQDPTNIQYF; CDR3nt: TGCAGTGCTAGAGATCAGGACCCCACAAACATTCAGTACTTC
v_gene: TRBV4-3; j_gene: TRBJ1-4; d_gene: .; abundance: few; CDR3aa: CASSQLSAGAEKLFF; CDR3nt: TGCGCCAGCAGCCAACTCTCGGCAGGGGCGGAAAAACTGTTTTTT
v_gene: TRBV2; j_gene: TRBJ2-3; d_gene: TRBD2; abundance: .; CDR3aa: CASSEGLAGLRGTDTQYF; CDR3nt: TGTGCCAGCAGTGAAGGGCTAGCGGGGCTACGCGGCACAGATACGCAGTATTTT
v_gene: TRBV25-1; j_gene: TRBJ1-2; d_gene: TRBD1; abundance: .; CDR3aa: CASSRGDRGAQDYGYTF; CDR3nt: TGTGCCAGCAGCAGGGGAGACAGGGGGGCGCAGGACTATGGCTACACCTTC
v_gene: TRBV18; j_gene: TRBJ2-7; d_gene: .; abundance: .; CDR3aa: CASSQDRDTDYEQYF; CDR3nt: TGTGCCAGCAGCCAAGACCGGGACACGGACTACGAGCAGTACTTC
v_gene: TRBV6-1; j_gene: TRBJ2-2; d_gene: .; abundance: .; CDR3aa: CASTGTFRGAGELFF; CDR3nt: TGTGCCAGCACCGGGACCTTCCGAGGAGCCGGGGAGCTGTTTTTT
v_gene: TRBV6-6; j_gene: TRBJ1-5; d_gene: .; abundance: few; CDR3aa: CATWDYKGNYQPQHF; CDR3nt: TGTGCCACATGGGACTACAAGGGAAATTATCAGCCCCAGCATTTT
v_gene: TRBV29-1; j_gene: TRBJ2-7; d_gene: .; abundance: few; CDR3aa: CSVGTDTYEQYF; CDR3nt: TGCAGCGTTGGGACAGACACCTACGAGCAGTACTTC
v_gene: TRBV7-9; j_gene: TRBJ1-1; d_gene: TRBD1; abundance: .; CDR3aa: CASSHGRGLNTEAFF; CDR3nt: TGTGCCAGCAGCCATGGAAGGGGGCTGAACACTGAAGCTTTCTTT
v_gene: TRBV29-1; j_gene: TRBJ2-1; d_gene: TRBD1; abundance: .; CDR3aa: CSVIGQDYNEQFF; CDR3nt: TGCAGCGTGATAGGACAGGACTACAATGAGCAGTTCTTC
v_gene: TRBV9; j_gene: TRBJ1-1; d_gene: .; abundance: few; CDR3aa: CASSSRVEGTEAFF; CDR3nt: TGTGCCAGCAGCTCCAGGGTAGAGGGAACTGAAGCTTTCTTT
v_gene: TRBV20-1; j_gene: TRBJ2-7; d_gene: TRBD2; abundance: .; CDR3aa: CSARDLGGSYEQYF; CDR3nt: TGCAGTGCTAGAGATTTGGGGGGGTCCTACGAGCAGTACTTC
v_gene: TRBV12-3/TRBV12-4; j_gene: TRBJ1-4; d_gene: TRBD1; abundance: .; CDR3aa: CASSLDPTGALGEKLFF; CDR3nt: TGTGCCAGCAGTTTAGACCCGACAGGGGCCCTCGGTGAAAAACTGTTTTTT
v_gene: TRBV6-2/TRBV6-3; j_gene: TRBJ2-1; d_gene: TRBD2; abundance: few; CDR3aa: CASMGGGDIPTPSSYNEQFF; CDR3nt: TGTGCCAGCATGGGCGGGGGGGACATCCCTACACCGAGCTCCTACAATGAGCAGTTCTTC
v_gene: TRBV13; j_gene: TRBJ2-4; d_gene: .; abundance: .; CDR3aa: CASSLGGGHVAKNIQYF; CDR3nt: TGTGCCAGCAGCTTGGGGGGGGGACACGTAGCCAAAAACATTCAGTACTTC
v_gene: TRBV4-1; j_gene: TRBJ2-7; d_gene: .; abundance: few; CDR3aa: CASSQEFGAGQSYEQYF; CDR3nt: TGCGCCAGCAGCCAAGAGTTCGGGGCGGGACAGTCCTACGAGCAGTACTTC
v_gene: TRBV20-1; j_gene: TRBJ1-2; d_gene: .; abundance: few; CDR3aa: CSATSGVEYGYTF; CDR3nt: TGCAGTGCAACCTCGGGGGTGGAGTATGGCTACACCTTC
v_gene: TRBV4-3; j_gene: TRBJ2-3; d_gene: TRBD2; abundance: few; CDR3aa: CASQPERGGQYTQYF; CDR3nt: TGCGCCAGCCAACCCGAACGGGGGGGGCAATATACGCAGTATTTT
v_gene: TRBV29-1; j_gene: TRBJ2-1; d_gene: .; abundance: .; CDR3aa: CSVETVELVRIYNEQFF; CDR3nt: TGCAGCGTTGAAACGGTGGAGCTAGTCCGGATCTACAATGAGCAGTTCTTC
v_gene: TRBV28; j_gene: TRBJ2-5; d_gene: .; abundance: many; CDR3aa: CASRGLEETQYF; CDR3nt: TGTGCCAGCAGAGGTCTTGAGGAGACCCAGTACTTC
v_gene: TRBV28; j_gene: TRBJ2-7; d_gene: .; abundance: .; CDR3aa: CASSFLLREGGSHYEQYF; CDR3nt: TGTGCCAGCAGTTTCCTTTTGAGGGAAGGGGGGTCTCACTACGAGCAGTACTTC
v_gene: TRBV27; j_gene: TRBJ1-4; d_gene: .; abundance: .; CDR3aa: CASSLSAGSSTHEKLFF; CDR3nt: TGTGCCAGCAGTTTATCGGCAGGAAGCTCAACACATGAAAAACTGTTTTTT
v_gene: TRBV14; j_gene: TRBJ2-5; d_gene: .; abundance: few; CDR3aa: CASSPLDSPEGTQYF; CDR3nt: TGTGCCAGCAGCCCACTCGACTCTCCGGAGGGGACCCAGTACTTC
v_gene: TRBV20-1; j_gene: TRBJ2-1; d_gene: .; abundance: .; CDR3aa: CSPGREYNEQFF; CDR3nt: TGCAGCCCTGGGCGGGAATACAATGAGCAGTTCTTC
v_gene: TRBV4-3; j_gene: TRBJ1-4; d_gene: .; abundance: many; CDR3aa: CASSQGQVLNEKLFF; CDR3nt: TGCGCCAGCAGCCAAGGACAGGTCCTCAATGAAAAACTGTTTTTT
v_gene: TRBV7-3; j_gene: TRBJ1-1; d_gene: .; abundance: .; CDR3aa: CASGGGAGTEAFF; CDR3nt: TGTGCCAGCGGGGGGGGGGCAGGGACTGAAGCTTTCTTT
v_gene: TRBV4-1; j_gene: TRBJ2-7; d_gene: TRBD2; abundance: .; CDR3aa: CASSPQTSGSSYEQYF; CDR3nt: TGCGCCAGCAGCCCACAAACTAGCGGGAGCTCCTACGAGCAGTACTTC
v_gene: TRBV9; j_gene: TRBJ1-2; d_gene: TRBD1; abundance: few; CDR3aa: CASSRRQGLDYGYTF; CDR3nt: TGTGCCAGCAGCCGTCGACAGGGTCTGGACTATGGCTACACCTTC
v_gene: TRBV20-1; j_gene: TRBJ2-1; d_gene: TRBD2; abundance: .; CDR3aa: CSAQTSGSSYNEQFF; CDR3nt: TGCAGTGCTCAGACTAGCGGGAGCTCCTACAATGAGCAGTTCTTC
v_gene: TRBV20-1; j_gene: TRBJ1-2; d_gene: TRBD1; abundance: .; CDR3aa: CSARGGQDNMNYGYTF; CDR3nt: TGCAGTGCTAGGGGAGGACAGGATAACATGAACTATGGCTACACCTTC
v_gene: TRBV7-9; j_gene: TRBJ2-5; d_gene: .; abundance: .; CDR3aa: CASSQGQPSGTQYF; CDR3nt: TGTGCCAGCAGTCAAGGCCAGCCCTCTGGGACCCAGTACTTC
v_gene: TRBV7-8; j_gene: TRBJ2-7; d_gene: .; abundance: .; CDR3aa: CASSSEGGVLVYEQYF; CDR3nt: TGTGCCAGCAGCTCCGAGGGGGGAGTACTAGTATACGAGCAGTACTTC
v_gene: TRBV7-9; j_gene: TRBJ2-1; d_gene: TRBD1; abundance: few; CDR3aa: CTSSRDSSYNEQFF; CDR3nt: TGTACCAGCAGTCGGGACAGCTCCTACAATGAGCAGTTCTTC
v_gene: TRBV20-1; j_gene: TRBJ2-1; d_gene: .; abundance: .; CDR3aa: CSARLDMKNEQFF; CDR3nt: TGCAGTGCCCGACTAGACATGAAGAATGAGCAGTTCTTC
v_gene: TRBV7-2; j_gene: TRBJ2-2; d_gene: TRBD1; abundance: many; CDR3aa: CASSLLLGGTPGELFF; CDR3nt: TGTGCCAGCAGCTTACTACTAGGGGGCACTCCCGGGGAGCTGTTTTTT
v_gene: TRBV6-5; j_gene: TRBJ1-1; d_gene: .; abundance: .; CDR3aa: CASSLGFGDTEAFF; CDR3nt: TGTGCCAGCAGTTTGGGTTTCGGAGACACTGAAGCTTTCTTT
v_gene: TRBV14; j_gene: TRBJ2-3; d_gene: .; abundance: .; CDR3aa: CASSARPGGQYF; CDR3nt: TGTGCCAGCAGCGCCCGGCCTGGCGGGCAGTATTTT
v_gene: TRBV28; j_gene: TRBJ2-1; d_gene: TRBD2; abundance: .; CDR3aa: CASRPSGRKNNEQFF; CDR3nt: TGTGCCAGCAGGCCCAGCGGGAGGAAAAACAATGAGCAGTTCTTC